This T cell receptor beta chain comes out of a study of blood T cell repertoires in COVID-19. Study in general: PBMCs, B-cell-depleted T cells, or T cells provided the cDNA or gDNA that made up the material.

Clones were read by immunoSEQ multiplex PCR, and TCRdb kept only the in-frame ones, dropping some. This table has 300,000 to 500,000 clones, roughly 88% appearing once. Germline assignment: CDR1 KGHDR and CDR2 SFDVKD. The CDR3 is made up of 15 amino acids. V lost 4 bases, J lost 2 bases, and 7 bases stayed unmatched. The V and J genes are TRBV24-1 and TRBJ2-7; 7 bases map to TRBD1. The receptor's source is a woman between 35 and 50 years old with acute COVID-19. The sample comprised PBMCs or T cells enriched from blood (not recorded which). The CDR3 region is CATSDPRDSTYEQYF. The DNA for the CDR3 is TGTGCCACCAGTGACCCCCGGGACAGCACCTACGAGCAGTACTTC.